The 31 T cell receptor beta chains given below trace back to one sample, sequenced in a study of cytomegalovirus exposure and HLA in healthy donors. PCR amplification relied on 60 Vbeta primers (plus 13 Jbeta primers). Clones were sequenced by immunoSEQ multiplex PCR, and TCRdb holds only the in-frame ones, with some missing. The sample lists 65,000 to 90,000 clones; 82% were seen once. The material sequenced was PBMCs. Receptors originate from a man between 18 and 35 years old in good health and CMV-seronegative.

The chain couples TRBV7-2 to TRBJ1-5, with D perhaps TRBD1 (5 bases). The CDR3 loop spans 15 amino acids. The germline V and J ends were trimmed by 3 bases and 3 bases, with 12 bases remaining between them. The germline CDR1 and CDR2 sequences are SGHTA and FQGNSA. The CDR3 DNA reads as TGTGCCAGCAGCTTGGCTGGGGGGAACAATCAGCCCCAGCATTTT. Protein product: CASSLAGGNNQPQHF.

This chain connects TRBV19 to TRBJ2-1; 10 positions agree with TRBD2. This CDR3 is built from 16 residues. V lost 0 bases to trimming and J lost 3 bases; unmatched junction nucleotides: 2. CDR1 and CDR2 from the germline V gene are LNHDA and SQIVND (reference sequence). Here the CDR3 reads CASSIETSGLYNEQFF. The CDR3 DNA follows: TGTGCCAGTAGTATAGAGACTAGCGGGCTCTACAATGAGCAGTTCTTC.

The chain has TRBV30 and TRBJ1-4; 7 positions match TRBD1. V trimming: 4 bases; J trimming: 3 bases; junction bases outside the gene matches: 5. Germline V gene data show CDR1 as GTSNPN and CDR2 as SVGIG (reference sequence). The CDR3 runs 14 residues. In DNA form, the CDR3 reads TGTGCCTGGACCCAGGGGGTGGCTAATGAAAAACTGTTTTTT. Its translation: CAWTQGVANEKLFF.

The gene calls are TRBV2 and TRBJ2-3, with TRBD2 as a possible D gene (6 bases). This CDR3 is built from 14 residues. Looked up from germline, CDR1 is SNHLY and CDR2 is FYNNEI. Trimming left V 7 bases short and J 3 bases short, with 14 bases between. The CDR3 sequence: CASIKEGGTDTQYF. Written as DNA, the CDR3 is TGTGCCAGCATAAAGGAGGGTGGTACAGATACGCAGTATTTT.

The chain has TRBV9 and TRBJ1-2; possibly TRBD1 for D (6 bases). The CDR3 is 13 residues long. Germline CDR1 and CDR2: SGDLS and YYNGEE. Trimming took 3 bases from V and 3 from J, leaving 9 bases between them. For the CDR3, the DNA is TGTGCCAGCAGCGCTAGGACAGACTATGGCTACACCTTC. Amino acids: CASSARTDYGYTF.

The V gene is TRBV5-6, the J gene TRBJ1-2; 7 positions match TRBD1. The V segment lost 2 bases and the J segment 6 bases; nucleotides outside the gene matches: 10. Germline lookup yields CDR1 SGHDT and CDR2 YYEEEE. The CDR3 contains 15 residues. This CDR3 reads CASSFGTVGTDGYTF. The CDR3 DNA is TGTGCCAGCAGCTTCGGGACAGTAGGGACTGATGGCTACACCTTC.

V gene TRBV27 combines with J gene TRBJ1-2; 7 bases line up with TRBD1. Germline V CDR1 and CDR2: MNHEY, SMNVEV (reference sequence). This CDR3 contains 16 residues. The trim removed 4 bases at V and 6 bases at J, leaving 14 bases unmatched. CDR3 sequence: CASSSYPGGKDDGYTF. The CDR3 bases are TGTGCCAGCAGTTCCTACCCAGGGGGGAAGGATGATGGCTACACCTTC.

This clone was seen once. The chain links TRBV6-5 to TRBJ1-4; tentative D call: TRBD1 (6 bases). This CDR3 has 15 residues. With 5 bases removed from V and 7 bases from J, the gap between germline ends came to 17 bases. The germline gives CDR1 MNHEY, CDR2 SVGAGI. CDR3 in DNA: TGTGCCAGCAGTCGGCACCAGGGGAGGGGTGAAAAACTGTTTTTT. Protein: CASSRHQGRGEKLFF.

This clone has more than one count but fewer than ten. This same CDR3 is encoded by further DNA sequences in the sample. The J gene is TRBJ2-7, the V gene TRBV27; TRBD1 matches 7 bases. The CDR3 has 14 residues. The J segment lost 0 bases and the V segment lost 6 bases, leaving 5 bases of the junction unmatched. CDR1 is MNHEY and CDR2 is SMNVEV in the germline V gene (reference sequence). The chain's CDR3 is CASSRTGSSYEQYF. In nucleotides, the CDR3 is TGTGCCAGCAGCCGGACAGGTAGCTCCTACGAGCAGTACTTC.

The rearrangement links TRBV19 to TRBJ1-5, with TRBD1 matching over 7 bases. Trimming cost V 6 bases and J 1 base; bases outside gene matches: 3. The length of the CDR3 is 14 residues. Germline V CDR1 and CDR2: LNHDA, SQIVND (reference sequence). This chain's CDR3 is CASRPDRSNQPQHF. The CDR3 DNA reads TGTGCCAGTAGGCCGGACAGGAGCAATCAGCCCCAGCATTTT.

This chain joins TRBV9 and TRBJ2-3; possible D gene TRBD1, 5 bases. The V end lost 0 bases, the J end lost 0 bases, and 26 bases lay between the germline ends. Germline CDR1 SGDLS, CDR2 YYNGEE. The CDR3 has 21 residues. CDR3 nucleotides: TGTGCCAGCAGCGTAGATGTAGGGTGGCAGGGCGCTATCACTAGCACAGATACGCAGTATTTT. Translating gives CASSVDVGWQGAITSTDTQYF.

The chain is built from TRBV4-1 and TRBJ1-3; no clear D. The length of the CDR3 is 16 residues. Germline V lookup: CDR1 MGHRA, CDR2 YSYEKL. Trimming took 2 bases from V and 0 from J, leaving 11 bases between them. CDR3 sequence: CASSQRSEGSGNTIYF. CDR3 in DNA: TGCGCCAGCAGCCAACGATCAGAGGGCTCTGGAAACACCATATATTTT.

The chain employs TRBV4-3 and TRBJ2-5; 8 bases match TRBD2. Trimming at V came to 0 bases and at J to 4 bases, leaving 4 bases not matched to a gene. Germline lookup yields CDR1 LGHNA and CDR2 YSLEER. CDR3 length equals 15 residues. CDR3 bases: TGCGCCAGCAGCCAAGATCGACTAGCGCGAGAGACCCAGTACTTC. Its protein product is CASSQDRLARETQYF.

This CDR3 is CAGGQGNSPLHF. For the CDR3, the DNA is TGTGCCGGTGGACAGGGGAATTCACCCCTCCACTTT. J is TRBJ1-6 and V is TRBV19, with 9 bases matching TRBD1. The V gene's germline CDR1 is LNHDA and CDR2 SQIVND (reference sequence). The CDR3 runs 12 residues. The ends lost 11 bases at V and 7 bases at J; junction bases unmatched: 3. Filled out from reference TRBV19 and TRBJ1-6, the complete variable domain reads DGGITQSPKYLFRKEGQNVTLSCEQNLNHDAMYWYRQDPGQGLRLIYYSQIVNDFQKGDIAEGYSVSREKKESFPLTVTSAQKNPTAFYLCAGGQGNSPLHFGNGTRLTVT.

This sequence joins TRBV6-6 and TRBJ1-2; TRBD1 might be the D (6 bases). CDR1 is MNHNY and CDR2 is SVGAGI in the germline V gene (reference sequence). The CDR3 has 16 amino acids. V lost 2 bases and J lost 3, with 16 bases in between. CDR3 sequence reads: CASSYGRTVRDYGYTF. The CDR3 DNA follows: TGTGCCAGCAGTTACGGTCGGACAGTGAGGGACTATGGCTACACCTTC.

The chain combines TRBV4-1 with TRBJ2-7, with 8 bases matching TRBD1. Looked up from germline, CDR1 is MGHRA and CDR2 is YSYEKL. This CDR3 spans 15 amino acids. After removal of 0 bases from V and 6 bases from J, the junction contained 7 bases not matched to a gene. The CDR3 DNA follows: TGCGCCAGCAGCCAAGACTTGACAGGGGCCGCCGAGCAGTACTTC. The encoded protein is CASSQDLTGAAEQYF.

The rearrangement links TRBV19 to TRBJ2-3; TRBD2 matches at 8 bases. This CDR3 is built from 15 residues. Germline CDR1 LNHDA, CDR2 SQIVND (reference sequence). The V and J ends lost 3 bases and 2 bases, in that order; junction bases with no gene match: 4. The CDR3 spells CASSIGGALTDTQYF. In DNA form, the CDR3 reads TGTGCCAGTAGTATCGGGGGGGCCCTCACAGATACGCAGTATTTT.

CDR3 in amino acids: CASSIDRDTDNYGYTF. CDR3 sequence (DNA): TGTGCCAGTAGTATTGATAGGGACACCGACAACTATGGCTACACCTTC. The chain couples TRBV19 to TRBJ1-2; possible D gene TRBD1, 6 bases. There are 16 residues in the CDR3. CDR1 LNHDA and CDR2 SQIVND come from the germline V gene (reference sequence). Trimming cost V 3 bases and J 2 bases, with 16 bases left between them.

This chain links TRBV4-1 with TRBJ2-7; perhaps TRBD1 as D (6 bases). The germline V and J ends were trimmed by 5 bases and 6 bases, with 20 bases remaining between them. Germline CDR1 MGHRA, CDR2 YSYEKL. CDR3 length equals 15 residues. CDR3 region: CASSTHRDTEAEQYF. The CDR3 region has the DNA TGCGCCAGCAGCACTCACCGGGACACCGAGGCCGAGCAGTACTTC.

This chain uses TRBV29-1 with TRBJ1-1; 7 bases fit TRBD1. V dropped 5 bases and J dropped 4; count of bases not matched to a gene: 10. The CDR3 has 14 amino acids. Germline CDR1 reads SQVTM; CDR2 reads ANQGSEA. CDR3 bases: TGCAGCGTTAGAACGTACAGGGGTGTCACTGAAGCTTTCTTT. Translation: CSVRTYRGVTEAFF.

This sequence joins TRBV30 and TRBJ2-1, with D uncertain. The CDR3 loop spans 12 amino acids. Trimming removed 2 bases at V and 4 bases at J, with 6 bases between. Germline loops: CDR1 GTSNPN, CDR2 SVGIG (reference sequence). The CDR3 DNA follows: TGTGCCTGGAGTACGGGTTACAATGAGCAGTTCTTC. It codes for CAWSTGYNEQFF.

The chain carries TRBV28 and TRBJ2-7, with TRBD2 identical over 7 bases. After removal of 5 bases from V and 2 bases from J, the junction contained 3 bases not matched to a gene. CDR3 length equals 13 residues. Germline CDR1 MDHEN, CDR2 SYDVKM. CDR3 nucleotide sequence: TGTGCCAGCAGTCGCGGGGGAACCTACGAGCAGTACTTC. It specifies CASSRGGTYEQYF.

The chain combines TRBV13 with TRBJ1-2; D may be TRBD1 (5 bases). V lost 2 bases to trimming and J lost 6 bases, with 19 bases between them. The germline CDR1 and CDR2 sequences are PRHDT and FYEKMQ (reference sequence). This CDR3 region has 16 residues. CDR3 coding DNA: TGTGCCAGCAGCTTAAACCCCGGGGGTGTCGGGAATGGCTACACCTTC. Translated, it gives CASSLNPGGVGNGYTF.

V gene TRBV30 combines with J gene TRBJ2-1, with TRBD2 matching over 9 bases. The ends lost 0 bases at V and 4 bases at J; junction bases unmatched: 7. The CDR3 is 16 amino acids. From germline, CDR1 is GTSNPN and CDR2 SVGIG (reference sequence). CDR3 amino acids: CAWSVASGTQYNEQFF. The CDR3 DNA reads as TGTGCCTGGAGTGTGGCTAGCGGGACCCAATACAATGAGCAGTTCTTC. Full variable domain (outside the CDR3, taken from reference TRBV30 and TRBJ2-1): SQTIHQWPATLVQPVGSPLSLECTVEGTSNPNLYWYRQAAGRGLQLLFYSVGIGQISSEVPQNLSASRPQDRQFILSSKKLLLSDSGFYLCAWSVASGTQYNEQFFGPGTRLTVL.

The chain is built from TRBV28 and TRBJ2-3; D remains ambiguous. The V end lost 0 bases, the J end lost 4 bases, and 11 bases lay between the germline ends. Germline V CDR1 and CDR2: MDHEN, SYDVKM. This CDR3 comprises 15 residues. The CDR3, as DNA: TGTGCCAGCAGTTTATGTTGCCCTAGGTCAGATACGCAGTATTTT. Encoded protein: CASSLCCPRSDTQYF.

This chain connects TRBV30 to TRBJ2-1, with TRBD2 matching over 8 bases. Germline trimming cut 4 bases from V and 8 bases from J; bases unmatched to any gene: 10. The germline CDR1 and CDR2 sequences are GTSNPN and SVGIG (reference sequence). The CDR3 consists of 14 residues. The CDR3 reads CAWTGLAGIDEQFF. CDR3 in DNA: TGTGCCTGGACCGGTTTAGCGGGGATCGATGAGCAGTTCTTC.

The chain combines TRBV6-5 with TRBJ2-1, with TRBD2 identical over 11 bases. Germline V gene data show CDR1 as MNHEY and CDR2 as SVGAGI. The CDR3 loop spans 14 amino acids. J lost 5 bases, V lost 6 bases, and 3 bases had no gene match. CDR3 sequence reads: CASRTSGINNEQFF. The CDR3 DNA follows: TGTGCCAGCAGGACTAGCGGGATCAACAATGAGCAGTTCTTC.

V gene TRBV19 combines with J gene TRBJ2-7; tentatively, D is TRBD2 (6 bases). This CDR3 is 15 amino acids long. The V end lost 4 bases, the J end lost 4 bases, and 17 bases lay between the germline ends. Germline CDR1 and CDR2: LNHDA and SQIVND (reference sequence). The CDR3 is CASSRGSEGPYEQYF. In DNA, the CDR3 is TGTGCCAGTAGTAGGGGCTCGGAGGGGCCTTACGAGCAGTACTTC.

The CDR3 spells CASSPGVDREAFF. The CDR3 bases are TGTGCCAGCTCACCAGGGGTCGACAGAGAAGCTTTCTTT. The gene calls are TRBV18 and TRBJ1-1; TRBD1 is a possible D gene (5 bases). V was cut by 2 bases and J by 8 bases, with 12 bases left in between. Germline assignment: CDR1 KGHSH and CDR2 LQKENI. CDR3 length: 13 amino acids. The complete variable domain, with remaining parts taken from reference TRBV18 and TRBJ1-1, reads NAGVMQNPRHLVRRRGQEARLRCSPMKGHSHVYWYRQLPEEGLKFMVYLQKENIIDESGMPKERFSAEFPKEGPSILRIQQVVRGDSAAYFCASSPGVDREAFFGQGTRLTVV.

The rearrangement joins TRBV19 to TRBJ1-5, with TRBD1 matching over 7 bases. Trimming cost V 1 base and J 4 bases; bases outside gene matches: 4. Germline V gives CDR1 LNHDA, CDR2 SQIVND (reference sequence). The CDR3 contains 15 residues. The DNA for the CDR3 is TGTGCCAGTAGTATAGTTGGGACAGAGAATCAGCCCCAGCATTTT. It specifies CASSIVGTENQPQHF.

This chain joins TRBV19 and TRBJ1-2; D is possibly TRBD1 (6 bases). This CDR3 region has 13 residues. V lost 6 bases and J lost 7, with 15 bases in between. Germline-derived CDR1 and CDR2 are LNHDA and SQIVND (reference sequence). The CDR3 reads CASRPVQGFGYTF. The CDR3 DNA follows: TGTGCCAGTAGACCGGTACAGGGCTTTGGCTACACCTTC.